These 9 T cell receptor beta chains originate from one sample sequenced in a study of blood T cell repertoires in COVID-19 (dated by TCRdb to about 2020). Library creation used the immunoSEQ multiplex PCR assay. In its TCRdb copy, this immuneACCESS table keeps in-frame sequences only and misses some clones. Where compared with another copy, unresolved V genes explain less than half of these, and the others have no known cause. The sample records under 140,000 clones, about 88% of which are singletons. 3.3% of the sample lies in the top ten. Material for sequencing was peripheral blood. These receptors were taken from a woman aged 50 to 60 with acute or convalescent COVID-19.

The rearrangement links TRBV5-8 to TRBJ1-1, with TRBD1 as a possible D gene (5 bases). CDR3 size: 13 residues. Germline V gene sequence: CDR1 SGHTS, CDR2 YDEGEE. The V gene lost 4 bases and the J gene lost 4 bases, with 11 bases spanning the gap. CDR3 sequence (DNA): TGTGCCAGCAGCCCGTGGGGGGTCACTGAAGCTTTCTTT. Translation gives CASSPWGVTEAFF.

The genes are TRBV6-5 and TRBJ2-7; TRBD1 is a possible D gene (5 bases). This CDR3 comprises 15 residues. V dropped 2 bases and J dropped 2 bases, with 13 bases sitting between them. CDR1 is MNHEY, CDR2 SVGAGI, per germline. CDR3 in amino acids: CASSYRYDSPYEQYF. DNA of the CDR3: TGTGCCAGCAGTTACCGGTATGACAGCCCCTACGAGCAGTACTTC.

The V and J genes are TRBV29-1 and TRBJ1-2; maybe TRBD1 (6 bases). The CDR3 loop spans 14 amino acids. The V end was cut by 5 bases, the J end by 6 bases, with 19 bases between. Germline V gives CDR1 SQVTM, CDR2 ANQGSEA. The CDR3 loop reads CSVNPTGMGNGYTF. For the CDR3, the DNA is TGCAGCGTTAACCCTACAGGGATGGGCAATGGCTACACCTTC.

The chain recombines TRBV3-1 (or the pseudogene TRBV3-2) with TRBJ2-3, with 10 bases matching TRBD2. The V gene end was trimmed by 1 base and the J gene end by 4 bases; junction bases not matched to a gene: 5. The CDR3 totals 16 residues. Germline V lookup: CDR1 LGHDT, CDR2 YNNKEL (reference sequence). CDR3 residues: CASSQGSGRVPDTQYF. CDR3 in DNA: TGTGCCAGCAGCCAAGGGAGCGGGAGGGTCCCAGATACGCAGTATTTT.

CDR3 bases: TGCGCCAGCAGCGTGACAGGGATCTCCTACGAGCAGTACTTC. Translation: CASSVTGISYEQYF. This chain connects TRBV5-1 to TRBJ2-7; TRBD1 matches 7 bases. Germline values: CDR1 SGHRS, CDR2 YFSETQ. The CDR3 is 14 amino acids. The J segment lost 0 bases and the V segment lost 4 bases, leaving 4 bases of the junction unmatched.

The gene calls are TRBV29-1 and TRBJ2-5; D perhaps matches TRBD1 (6 bases). Trimming removed 4 bases from V and 1 base from J, with 16 bases in between. Germline V gene sequence: CDR1 SQVTM, CDR2 ANQGSEA. This CDR3 has 15 residues. CDR3 protein: CSVGLWGQVQETQYF. CDR3 DNA sequence: TGCAGCGTTGGACTTTGGGGGCAGGTCCAAGAGACCCAGTACTTC. Complete variable domain (other parts from reference TRBV29-1 and TRBJ2-5): SAVISQKPSRDICQRGTSLTIQCQVDSQVTMMFWYRQQPGQSLTLIATANQGSEATYESGFVIDKFPISRPNLTFSTLTVSNMSPEDSSIYLCSVGLWGQVQETQYFGPGTRLLVL.

V and J are TRBV12-3 or TRBV12-4 and TRBJ2-1; the D is unclear. V was shortened by 3 bases and J by 7 bases, with 4 bases between the two germline ends. This CDR3 region has 11 residues. For the CDR3, the DNA is TGTGCCAGCAGTTTCGTGAATGAGCAGTTCTTC. Its translation is CASSFVNEQFF.

The gene calls are TRBV2 and TRBJ1-6; 9 nucleotides line up with TRBD1. The CDR3 contains 15 residues. In germline, CDR1 is SNHLY, CDR2 FYNNEI. V lost 6 bases, J lost 8 bases, and 8 bases stayed unmatched. CDR3 coding DNA: TGTGCCAGCAGGCTTCCGGACAGGGGCGATTCACCCCTCCACTTT. Amino acids: CASRLPDRGDSPLHF.

In this sample, this clone turned up once. The sample has other DNA sequences that encode this CDR3 too. The chain uses TRBV11-3 and TRBJ2-2, with TRBD2 as a possible D gene (6 bases). This CDR3 is 14 amino acids long. V was shortened by 3 bases and J by 5 bases, with 10 bases between the two germline ends. Germline V CDR1 and CDR2: SGHNT, YENEEA. The CDR3 loop is CASSLLAETGELFF. As DNA, the CDR3 is TGTGCCAGCAGCTTGTTAGCGGAGACCGGGGAGCTGTTTTTT.